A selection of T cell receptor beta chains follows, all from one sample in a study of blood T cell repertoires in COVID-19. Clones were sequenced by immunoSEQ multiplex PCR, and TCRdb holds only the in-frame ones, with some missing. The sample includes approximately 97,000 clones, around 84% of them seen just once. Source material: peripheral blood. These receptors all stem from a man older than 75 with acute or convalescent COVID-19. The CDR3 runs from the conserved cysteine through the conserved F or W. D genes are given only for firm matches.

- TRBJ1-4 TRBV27 CASSLGRVNEKLFF TGTGCCAGCAGTTTAGGCAGGGTGAATGAAAAACTGTTTTTT
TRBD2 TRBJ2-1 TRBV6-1 CASSGGLAVMAYNEQFF TGTGCCAGCAGTGGGGGACTAGCGGTGATGGCCTACAATGAGCAGTTCTTC
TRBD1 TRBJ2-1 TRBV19 CASTLDRGGNEQFF TGTGCCAGTACCCTGGACAGGGGTGGGAATGAGCAGTTCTTC
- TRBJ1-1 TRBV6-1 CASSEALVSEAFF TGTGCCAGCAGTGAAGCGCTAGTCTCTGAAGCTTTCTTT
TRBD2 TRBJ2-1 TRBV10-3 CAISSGSGRDEQFF TGTGCCATCAGTTCCGGAAGCGGGAGGGATGAGCAGTTCTTC
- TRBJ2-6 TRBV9 CASSVRAREGANVLTF TGTGCCAGCAGCGTCAGGGCCCGAGAAGGGGCCAACGTCCTGACTTTC
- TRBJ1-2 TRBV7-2 CATREGSRANYGYTF TGTGCCACCAGAGAGGGCAGCCGAGCTAACTATGGCTACACCTTC
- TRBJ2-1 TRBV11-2 CASSSRDSSYNEQFF TGTGCCAGCAGCTCGCGGGACAGCTCCTACAATGAGCAGTTCTTC
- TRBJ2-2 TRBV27 CASSFRGGELFF TGTGCCAGCAGTTTTCGGGGCGGGGAGCTGTTTTTT
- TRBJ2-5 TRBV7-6 CASSLSPAETQYF TGTGCCAGCAGCTTATCCCCAGCGGAGACCCAGTACTTC